Presented here are 16 T cell receptor beta chains from one specimen sequenced in a study of T-cell reconstitution after alpha-beta-depleted transplantation in children. The TCRbeta library incorporated unique molecular identifiers. MiXCR was run by TCRdb on the PCR reads, yielding one entry per CDR3 protein. This sample has 600,000 to 700,000 distinct CDR3 sequences, with roughly 15% found just once. Sequenced material: PBMCs from the stem cell graft donor, taken from the stem cell graft. These receptors originate from a human donor who donated a stem cell graft to a child with acute myeloid leukemia.

This clonotype was seen only a few times. This sequence joins TRBV15 and TRBJ2-1, with D possibly TRBD1 on 6 matching bases. CDR1 and CDR2 from the germline V gene are LNHNV and YYDKDF (reference sequence). This CDR3 is 15 amino acids long. V gave up 2 bases and J gave up 1 base, with 9 bases separating them. In nucleotides, the CDR3 is TGTGCCACCAGCAGAAACAGGGCGTCCTACAATGAGCAGTTCTTC. This translates into CATSRNRASYNEQFF.

This rearrangement joins TRBV29-1 to TRBJ2-2; D not resolved. CDR1 and CDR2 (germline): SQVTM, ANQGSEA. The V gene lost 0 bases and the J gene lost 6 bases, with 5 bases spanning the gap. The CDR3 has 12 amino acids. The CDR3 is CSVEEMAGELFF. The DNA of the CDR3 is TGCAGCGTTGAAGAAATGGCCGGGGAGCTGTTTTTT.

The V gene is TRBV5-6, the J gene TRBJ2-7; D may correspond to TRBD1 or TRBD2 (6 bases each). Germline V gives CDR1 SGHDT, CDR2 YYEEEE. CDR3 length: 15 amino acids. V was clipped by 3 bases and J by 3 bases, with 16 bases between them. This CDR3 is CASSSGAAGFYEQYF. CDR3 bases: TGTGCCAGCAGCTCGGGGGCGGCGGGTTTCTACGAGCAGTACTTC.

This clonotype has only a few counts. The chain is built from TRBV12-3 or TRBV12-4 and TRBJ1-5; 7 bases line up with TRBD1. Trimming removed 5 bases from V and 4 bases from J; junction bases left unmatched: 11. This CDR3 is 16 amino acids long. The CDR3 is CASSPGGTRGNQPQHF. The CDR3 DNA reads as TGTGCCAGCAGTCCAGGGGGTACTCGGGGGAATCAGCCCCAGCATTTT.

This clonotype was counted many times. The rearrangement joins TRBV20-1 to TRBJ2-2, with D possibly called TRBD1 or TRBD2 (6 bases each). The CDR3 is made up of 16 amino acids. Germline V lookup: CDR1 DFQATT, CDR2 SNEGSKA (reference sequence). With 1 base removed from V and 5 bases from J, the gap between germline ends came to 17 bases. The CDR3 region has the DNA TGCAGTGCTAGAGTTCTGGGGGGCAGTCGAACCGGGGAGCTGTTTTTT. Translation gives CSARVLGGSRTGELFF.

J is TRBJ1-1 and V is TRBV12-3 or TRBV12-4; D unresolved. With 8 bases removed from V and 5 bases from J, the gap between germline ends came to 12 bases. The CDR3 has 12 amino acids. This CDR3 reads CASGRRGTEAFF. The DNA for the CDR3 is TGTGCCAGCGGTCGTCGGGGAACTGAAGCTTTCTTT.

This clonotype was seen a handful of times. The gene calls are TRBV5-1 and TRBJ1-6; the D is unclear. Germline V gene sequence: CDR1 SGHRS, CDR2 YFSETQ. This CDR3 spans 13 amino acids. The germline V and J ends were trimmed by 0 bases and 12 bases, with 10 bases remaining between them. This CDR3 reads CASSLGPGIPLHF. The CDR3 DNA sequence: TGCGCCAGCAGCTTGGGGCCGGGGATACCCCTCCACTTT.

The chain combines TRBV7-9 with TRBJ1-2; TRBD1 matches at 8 bases. This CDR3 spans 15 amino acids. V lost 5 bases to trimming and J lost 7 bases; unmatched junction nucleotides: 12. Germline CDR1 is SEHNR and CDR2 is FQNEAQ (reference sequence). The CDR3 DNA reads TGTGCCAGCAGCCCTCAAGGACAGGGTGGCGGTGGCTACACCTTC. Translation: CASSPQGQGGGGYTF.

Remarks on this clonotype: This could be a read error, since a much larger clone is one nucleotide away. This CDR3 is CSAVPGETRYF. The CDR3 DNA reads as TGCAGTGCTGTACCTGGAGAGACCCGGTACTTC. The chain recombines TRBV20-1 with TRBJ2-5, with no clear D. The CDR3 contains 11 residues. Germline CDR1 DFQATT, CDR2 SNEGSKA (reference sequence).

This chain uses TRBV27 with TRBJ1-5; 11 nucleotides line up with TRBD1. V lost 5 bases, J lost 4 bases, and 10 bases stayed unmatched. The germline gives CDR1 MNHEY, CDR2 SMNVEV (reference sequence). The CDR3 sequence is 17 residues long. CDR3 sequence (DNA): TGTGCCAGCAGTAGGACCGGGACAGGGGGGCGGAATCAGCCCCAGCATTTT. Protein: CASSRTGTGGRNQPQHF.

In its sample, this clonotype was seen a few times. The J gene is TRBJ2-7, the V gene TRBV29-1; tentative D call: TRBD1 (6 bases). Germline CDR1 is SQVTM and CDR2 is ANQGSEA. Trimming shortened V by 6 bases and J by 3 bases, and 15 bases separated the two germline ends. CDR3 length equals 13 residues. Written as DNA, the CDR3 is TGCAGCGTACAGGGATTCCGCGACTACGAGCAGTACTTC. Amino acids: CSVQGFRDYEQYF.

This clonotype was counted at least ten times. The chain links TRBV25-1 to TRBJ2-1; 10 bases map to TRBD1. From germline, CDR1 is MGHDK and CDR2 SYGVNS. The V segment lost 8 bases and the J segment 1 base; nucleotides outside the gene matches: 2. The CDR3 covers 14 residues. The CDR3 is CASRDRGSYNEQFF. The DNA of the CDR3 is TGTGCCAGCCGGGACAGGGGTTCCTACAATGAGCAGTTCTTC.

The chain is built from TRBV10-2 and TRBJ2-1; D ambiguous. The length of the CDR3 is 13 residues. CDR1 and CDR2 (germline): WSHSY, SAAADI. Trimming shortened V by 8 bases and J by 10 bases, and 18 bases separated the two germline ends. The CDR3 DNA is TGCGCCAGCGCCCAACATCGGACCGTCGAGCAGTTCTTC. Protein product: CASAQHRTVEQFF.

Only a few counts were recorded for this clonotype. This chain connects TRBV27 to TRBJ2-3; TRBD1 matches 7 bases. The CDR3 loop spans 15 amino acids. Germline values: CDR1 MNHEY, CDR2 SMNVEV (reference sequence). V was pared by 3 bases and J by 5 bases, with 8 bases of the junction left unmatched. The CDR3 is CASSFLTGRRDTQYF. CDR3 nucleotide sequence: TGTGCCAGCAGTTTCTTGACAGGGCGACGAGATACGCAGTATTTT.

The chain uses TRBV20-1 and TRBJ1-5; TRBD1 matches at 7 bases. The CDR3 spans 15 residues. The V gene's germline CDR1 is DFQATT and CDR2 SNEGSKA (reference sequence). V shed 5 bases and J 3 bases; nucleotides not matched to a gene: 10. CDR3 nucleotide sequence: TGCAGTGCTTACGTGACAGGGCGATCCAATCAGCCCCAGCATTTT. Its protein product is CSAYVTGRSNQPQHF.

This clonotype was observed many times. The genes are TRBV7-2 and TRBJ1-5, with D unclear. The CDR3 runs 14 residues. Trimming took off 4 bases at V and 4 bases at J, with 11 bases between the two ends. Germline V gene sequence: CDR1 SGHTA, CDR2 FQGNSA. This CDR3 reads CASSSQRVNQPQHF. In nucleotides, the CDR3 is TGTGCCAGCAGCTCTCAAAGGGTAAATCAGCCCCAGCATTTT.